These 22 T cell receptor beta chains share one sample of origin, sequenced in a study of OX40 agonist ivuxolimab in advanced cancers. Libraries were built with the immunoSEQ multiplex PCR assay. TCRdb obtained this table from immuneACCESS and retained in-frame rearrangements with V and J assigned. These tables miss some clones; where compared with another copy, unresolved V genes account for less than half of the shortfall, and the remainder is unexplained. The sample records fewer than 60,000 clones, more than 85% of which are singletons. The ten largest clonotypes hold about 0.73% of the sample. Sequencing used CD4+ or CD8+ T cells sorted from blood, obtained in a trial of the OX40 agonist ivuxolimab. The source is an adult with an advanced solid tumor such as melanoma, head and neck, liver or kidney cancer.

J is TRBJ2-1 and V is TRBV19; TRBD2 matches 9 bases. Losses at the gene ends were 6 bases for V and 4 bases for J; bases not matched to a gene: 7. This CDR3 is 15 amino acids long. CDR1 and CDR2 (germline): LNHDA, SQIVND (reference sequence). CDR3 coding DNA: TGTGCCAGTAGGGGACCTAGCGGGACATACAATGAGCAGTTCTTC. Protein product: CASRGPSGTYNEQFF.

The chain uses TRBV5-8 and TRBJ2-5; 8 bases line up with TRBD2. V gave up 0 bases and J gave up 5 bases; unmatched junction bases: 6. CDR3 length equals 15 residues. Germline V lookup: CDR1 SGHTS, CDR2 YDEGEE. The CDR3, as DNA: TGTGCCAGCAGCTTGGCAGCGGGAGTTTGGGAGACCCAGTACTTC. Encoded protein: CASSLAAGVWETQYF.

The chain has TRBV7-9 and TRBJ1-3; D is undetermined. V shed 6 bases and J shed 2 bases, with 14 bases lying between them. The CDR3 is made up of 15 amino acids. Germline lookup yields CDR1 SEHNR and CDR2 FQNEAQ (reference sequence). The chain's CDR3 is CASSYASRAGNTIYF. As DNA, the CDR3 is TGTGCCAGCAGTTACGCATCCCGAGCTGGAAACACCATATATTTT. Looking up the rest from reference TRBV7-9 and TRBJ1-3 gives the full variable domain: DTGVSQNPRHKITKRGQNVTFRCDPISEHNRLYWYRQTLGQGPEFLTYFQNEAQLEKSRLLSDRFSAERPKGSFSTLEIQRTEQGDSAMYLCASSYASRAGNTIYFGEGSWLTVV.

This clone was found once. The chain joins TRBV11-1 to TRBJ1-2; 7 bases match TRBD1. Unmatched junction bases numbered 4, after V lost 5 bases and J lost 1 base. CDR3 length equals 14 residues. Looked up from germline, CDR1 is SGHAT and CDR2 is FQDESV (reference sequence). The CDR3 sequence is CASSPHRGNYGYTF. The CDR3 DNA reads TGTGCCAGCAGCCCTCACAGGGGTAACTATGGCTACACCTTC.

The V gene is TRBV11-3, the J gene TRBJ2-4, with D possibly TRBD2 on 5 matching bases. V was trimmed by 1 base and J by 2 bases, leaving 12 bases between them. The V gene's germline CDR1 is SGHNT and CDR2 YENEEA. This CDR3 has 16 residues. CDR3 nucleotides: TGTGCCAGCAGCTTAGTCCTAGCCCATCCCAAAAACATTCAGTACTTC. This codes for CASSLVLAHPKNIQYF.

For the CDR3, the DNA is TGTGCCAGCAAAACGACAGGGGGCCGTGAAAAACTGTTTTTT. Translated: CASKTTGGREKLFF. The chain employs TRBV28 and TRBJ1-4, with 10 nucleotides matching TRBD1. The germline V gene has CDR1 MDHEN and CDR2 SYDVKM. CDR3 length: 14 amino acids. V was pared by 7 bases and J by 7 bases, with 6 bases of the junction left unmatched.

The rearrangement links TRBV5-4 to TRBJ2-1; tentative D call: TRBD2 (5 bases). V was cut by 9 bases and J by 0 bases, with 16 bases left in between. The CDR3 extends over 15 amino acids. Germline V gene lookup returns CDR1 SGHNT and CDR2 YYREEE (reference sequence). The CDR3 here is CATVAPSGSYNEQFF. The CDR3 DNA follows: TGTGCCACCGTGGCCCCCAGCGGCTCCTACAATGAGCAGTTCTTC.

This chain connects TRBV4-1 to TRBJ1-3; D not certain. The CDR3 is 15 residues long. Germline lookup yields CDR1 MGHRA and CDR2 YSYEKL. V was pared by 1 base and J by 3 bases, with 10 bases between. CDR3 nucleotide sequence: TGCGCCAGCAGCCAAGGCCGAGGGTATGGAAACACCATATATTTT. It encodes CASSQGRGYGNTIYF.

CDR3 DNA sequence: TGTGCCAGCAGCCACCGACCGGGACCAAGGACCGGGGAGCTGTTTTTT. It specifies CASSHRPGPRTGELFF. The rearrangement joins TRBV7-9 to TRBJ2-2; D is tentatively TRBD1 or TRBD2 (5 bases each). The V gene lost 5 bases and the J gene lost 5 bases, with 18 bases spanning the gap. The CDR3 extends over 16 amino acids. Germline V gene lookup returns CDR1 SEHNR and CDR2 FQNEAQ (reference sequence).

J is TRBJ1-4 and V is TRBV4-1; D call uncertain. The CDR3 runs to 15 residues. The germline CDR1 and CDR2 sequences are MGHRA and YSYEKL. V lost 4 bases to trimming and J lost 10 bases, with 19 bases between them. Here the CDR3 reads CASSPSLVGIGKLFF. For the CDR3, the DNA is TGCGCCAGCAGCCCAAGTTTAGTGGGGATTGGAAAACTGTTTTTT.

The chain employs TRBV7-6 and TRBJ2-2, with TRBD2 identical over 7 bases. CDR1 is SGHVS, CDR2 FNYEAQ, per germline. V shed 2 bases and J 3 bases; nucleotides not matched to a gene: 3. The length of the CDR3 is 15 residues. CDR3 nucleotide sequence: TGTGCCAGCAGCTTATCGGCGGGAGACACCGGGGAGCTGTTTTTT. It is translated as CASSLSAGDTGELFF.

The CDR3 spells CASSLRLIAGAMNTGELFF. The CDR3 DNA is TGCGCCAGCAGCTTAAGACTAATAGCGGGTGCTATGAACACCGGGGAGCTGTTTTTT. The chain recombines TRBV5-1 with TRBJ2-2; 7 bases agree with TRBD2. CDR1 and CDR2 from the germline V gene are SGHRS and YFSETQ. This CDR3 is built from 19 residues. V shed 2 bases, J shed 1 base, and the junction held 14 bases outside the gene matches.

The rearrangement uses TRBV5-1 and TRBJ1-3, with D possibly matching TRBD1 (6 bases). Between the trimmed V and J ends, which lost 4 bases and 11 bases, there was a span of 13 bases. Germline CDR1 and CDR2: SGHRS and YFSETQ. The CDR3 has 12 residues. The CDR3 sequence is CASSQDSGAIYF. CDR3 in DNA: TGCGCCAGCAGCCAGGACAGTGGCGCCATATATTTT.

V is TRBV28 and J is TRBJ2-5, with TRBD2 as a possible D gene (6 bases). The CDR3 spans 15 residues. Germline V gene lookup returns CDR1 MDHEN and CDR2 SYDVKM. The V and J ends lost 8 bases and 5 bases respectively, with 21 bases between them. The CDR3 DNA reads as TGTGCCAGCGCGTCGGGAGCCACCGGGGATGAGACCCAGTACTTC. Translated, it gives CASASGATGDETQYF.

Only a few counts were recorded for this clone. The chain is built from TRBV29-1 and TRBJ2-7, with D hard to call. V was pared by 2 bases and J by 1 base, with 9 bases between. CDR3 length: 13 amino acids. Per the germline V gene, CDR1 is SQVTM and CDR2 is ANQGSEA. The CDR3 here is CSVEPDNSYEQYF. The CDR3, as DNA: TGCAGCGTTGAACCCGACAATTCCTACGAGCAGTACTTC.

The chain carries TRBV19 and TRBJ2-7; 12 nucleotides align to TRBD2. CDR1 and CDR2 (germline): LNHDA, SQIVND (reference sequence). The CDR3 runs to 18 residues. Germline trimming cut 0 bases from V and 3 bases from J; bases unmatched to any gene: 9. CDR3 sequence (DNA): TGTGCCAGTAGTATAGAGGGGCTAGCGGGAGGGCCTCGCTACGAGCAGTACTTC. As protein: CASSIEGLAGGPRYEQYF.

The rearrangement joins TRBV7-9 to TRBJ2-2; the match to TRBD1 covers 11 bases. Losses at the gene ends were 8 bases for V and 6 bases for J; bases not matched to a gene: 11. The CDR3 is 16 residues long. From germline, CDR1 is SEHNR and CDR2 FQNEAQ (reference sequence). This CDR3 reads CASFVRTGGVSGELFF. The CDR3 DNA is TGTGCCAGCTTCGTGCGGACAGGGGGCGTTTCCGGGGAGCTGTTTTTT.

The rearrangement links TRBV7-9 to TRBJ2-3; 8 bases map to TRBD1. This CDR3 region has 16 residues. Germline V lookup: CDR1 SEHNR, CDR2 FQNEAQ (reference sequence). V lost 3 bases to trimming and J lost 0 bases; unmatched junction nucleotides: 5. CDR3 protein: CASSLGGQVSTDTQYF. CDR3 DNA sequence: TGTGCCAGCAGCTTGGGGGGACAGGTTAGCACAGATACGCAGTATTTT. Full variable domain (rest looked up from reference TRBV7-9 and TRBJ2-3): DTGVSQNPRHKITKRGQNVTFRCDPISEHNRLYWYRQTLGQGPEFLTYFQNEAQLEKSRLLSDRFSAERPKGSFSTLEIQRTEQGDSAMYLCASSLGGQVSTDTQYFGPGTRLTVL.

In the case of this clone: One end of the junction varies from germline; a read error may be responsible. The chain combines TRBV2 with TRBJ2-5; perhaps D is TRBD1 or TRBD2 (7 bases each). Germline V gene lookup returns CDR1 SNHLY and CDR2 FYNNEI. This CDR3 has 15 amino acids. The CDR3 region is CASTERGRGGETQYF. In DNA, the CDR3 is TGTGCCAGCACTGAAAGGGGCAGGGGGGGAGAGACCCAGTACTTC. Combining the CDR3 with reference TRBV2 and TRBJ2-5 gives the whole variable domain EPEVTQTPSHQVTQMGQEVILRCVPISNHLYFYWYRQILGQKVEFLVSFYNNEISEKSEIFDDQFSVERPDGSNFTLKIRSTKLEDSAMYFCASTERGRGGETQYFGPGTRLLVL.

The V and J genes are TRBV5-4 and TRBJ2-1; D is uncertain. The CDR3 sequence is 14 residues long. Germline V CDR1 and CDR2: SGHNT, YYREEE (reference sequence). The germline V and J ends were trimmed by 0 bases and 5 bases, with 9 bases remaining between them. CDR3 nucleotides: TGTGCCAGCAGCTTGGACGTCGGTGACAATGAGCAGTTCTTC. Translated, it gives CASSLDVGDNEQFF.

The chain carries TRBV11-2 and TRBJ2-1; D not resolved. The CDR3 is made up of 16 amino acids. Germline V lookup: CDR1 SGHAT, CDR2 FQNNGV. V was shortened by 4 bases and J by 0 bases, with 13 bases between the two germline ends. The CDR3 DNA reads TGTGCCAGCAGCTGGAGCCTGGCGAGCTCCTACAATGAGCAGTTCTTC. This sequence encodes CASSWSLASSYNEQFF.

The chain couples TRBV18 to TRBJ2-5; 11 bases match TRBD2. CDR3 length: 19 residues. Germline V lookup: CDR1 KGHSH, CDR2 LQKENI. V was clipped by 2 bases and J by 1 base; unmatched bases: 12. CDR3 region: CASSPSSWLAGGIQETQYF. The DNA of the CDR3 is TGTGCCAGCTCACCAAGTTCTTGGCTAGCGGGAGGTATCCAAGAGACCCAGTACTTC.